The 14 T cell receptor beta chains below come from one sample, sequenced in a study of blood T cell repertoires in COVID-19. Clones were read by immunoSEQ multiplex PCR, and TCRdb kept only the in-frame ones, dropping some. The table records roughly 65,000 clones, about 84% of them present only once. What was sequenced was peripheral blood. The receptors here all came from a human donor in a cohort sampled during active COVID-19.

This chain uses TRBV5-1 with TRBJ2-2; 11 bases fit TRBD1. Germline-derived CDR1 and CDR2 are SGHRS and YFSETQ. The CDR3 is made up of 13 amino acids. Trimming cost V 4 bases and J 13 bases; bases outside gene matches: 6. The CDR3 nucleotides are TGCGCCAGCAGCAGGGGACAGGGGGAGGTGCTGTTTTTT. Translated: CASSRGQGEVLFF.

The rearrangement joins TRBV29-1 to TRBJ1-1; D is perhaps TRBD1 (5 bases). The CDR3 is 13 residues long. Deletions cut 6 bases from V and 4 bases from J, with 15 bases between. Looked up from germline, CDR1 is SQVTM and CDR2 is ANQGSEA. As DNA, the CDR3 is TGCAGCGTGCAGCCTGGGGGGATCACTGAAGCTTTCTTT. Its translation: CSVQPGGITEAFF.

The chain recombines TRBV5-6 with TRBJ1-2; 9 nucleotides line up with TRBD1. This CDR3 spans 14 amino acids. Trimming removed 4 bases from V and 2 bases from J; junction bases left unmatched: 3. The germline gives CDR1 SGHDT, CDR2 YYEEEE. For the CDR3, the DNA is TGTGCCAGCAGCCGCGGGACAGGGAACTATGGCTACACCTTC. Translated: CASSRGTGNYGYTF.

The chain combines TRBV7-9 with TRBJ1-1; TRBD1 might be the D (5 bases). The CDR3 covers 14 residues. Trimming shortened V by 5 bases and J by 5 bases, and 15 bases separated the two germline ends. Germline V gene sequence: CDR1 SEHNR, CDR2 FQNEAQ (reference sequence). This chain's CDR3 is CASSPFGGKTEAFF. The CDR3 DNA is TGTGCCAGCAGCCCCTTTGGGGGGAAGACTGAAGCTTTCTTT.

The chain carries TRBV4-3 and TRBJ1-1; weak D call: TRBD1 (6 bases). V shed 1 base and J shed 5 bases, with 14 bases lying between them. The CDR3 is 15 amino acids. CDR1 and CDR2 from the germline V gene are LGHNA and YSLEER. The CDR3 loop reads CASSQGAGGRTEAFF. DNA for the CDR3: TGCGCCAGCAGCCAAGGAGCGGGGGGGCGGACTGAAGCTTTCTTT.

This sequence joins TRBV28 and TRBJ2-4; 7 bases map to TRBD2. The V gene's germline CDR1 is MDHEN and CDR2 SYDVKM. Germline trimming cut 5 bases from V and 0 bases from J; bases unmatched to any gene: 4. This CDR3 spans 15 amino acids. CDR3 sequence: CASSGGGLAKNIQYF. The CDR3 region has the DNA TGTGCCAGCAGTGGGGGGGGGTTAGCCAAAAACATTCAGTACTTC. The full variable domain, rest sourced from reference TRBV28 and TRBJ2-4, is DVKVTQSSRYLVKRTGEKVFLECVQDMDHENMFWYRQDPGLGLRLIYFSYDVKMKEKGDIPEGYSVSREKKERFSLILESASTNQTSMYLCASSGGGLAKNIQYFGAGTRLSVL.

V usage is TRBV7-8 and J usage is TRBJ1-6, with a tentative D call TRBD1 (6 bases). Germline loops: CDR1 SGHVS, CDR2 FQNEAQ. There are 15 residues in the CDR3. Trimming shortened V by 1 base and J by 10 bases, and 14 bases separated the two germline ends. The CDR3 coding sequence is TGTGCCAGCAGCTTAGGACAGGTGGTTGAATCACCCCTCCACTTT. Translating gives CASSLGQVVESPLHF.

The gene calls are TRBV11-2 and TRBJ2-1; a possible D gene is TRBD1 (5 bases). Deletions cut 6 bases from V and 6 bases from J, with 21 bases between. Per germline, CDR1 SGHAT and CDR2 FQNNGV. CDR3 length: 16 amino acids. The CDR3 loop reads CASSRRGSWGLNEQFF. CDR3 sequence (DNA): TGTGCCAGCAGTCGAAGAGGTAGCTGGGGCCTCAATGAGCAGTTCTTC.

The V and J genes are TRBV30 and TRBJ2-7; 7 nucleotides agree with TRBD1. Germline CDR1 reads GTSNPN; CDR2 reads SVGIG (reference sequence). This CDR3 has 12 residues. V lost 4 bases and J lost 8; bases outside the gene matches: 8. The DNA of the CDR3 is TGTGCCTGGACCCTCGACAGGGCCCAGCAGTACTTC. This codes for CAWTLDRAQQYF.

This chain connects TRBV3-1 (or the pseudogene TRBV3-2) to TRBJ2-3; TRBD2 aligns across 8 bases. With 5 bases clipped from V and 0 bases from J, the junction kept 10 bases outside the gene matches. The CDR3 spans 17 residues. Per germline, CDR1 LGHDT and CDR2 YNNKEL (reference sequence). The CDR3 nucleotides are TGTGCCAGCAGCGGCGGACTAGCCAGACATAGCACAGATACGCAGTATTTT. This sequence encodes CASSGGLARHSTDTQYF.

This chain uses TRBV5-1 with TRBJ1-4, with D possibly being TRBD1 (5 bases). The germline V and J ends were trimmed by 5 bases and 1 base, with 15 bases remaining between them. CDR3 length equals 16 residues. CDR1 SGHRS and CDR2 YFSETQ come from the germline V gene. The CDR3 is CASSFNGGLTNEKLFF. The CDR3 DNA follows: TGCGCCAGCAGTTTTAACGGGGGTTTAACTAATGAAAAACTGTTTTTT.

This clone has just a few counts. J is TRBJ1-1 and V is TRBV20-1, with a weak D call TRBD1 (5 bases). Looked up from germline, CDR1 is DFQATT and CDR2 is SNEGSKA (reference sequence). V was shortened by 3 bases and J by 7 bases, with 12 bases between the two germline ends. There are 12 residues in the CDR3. The CDR3 protein is CSASKGKGEAFF. CDR3 nucleotide sequence: TGCAGTGCTAGTAAGGGGAAGGGTGAAGCTTTCTTT.

This chain joins TRBV10-3 and TRBJ2-1, with 9 bases matching TRBD2. This CDR3 has 18 residues. J lost 0 bases, V lost 2 bases, and 8 bases had no gene match. Looked up from germline, CDR1 is ENHRY and CDR2 is SYGVKD. The CDR3 nucleotides are TGTGCCATCAGTGAGCGGAGCGGGGGGAGGGGCTCCTACAATGAGCAGTTCTTC. This codes for CAISERSGGRGSYNEQFF.

This chain connects TRBV5-5 to TRBJ1-1; no firm D call. CDR3 length equals 15 residues. Per the germline V gene, CDR1 is SGHKS and CDR2 is YYEKEE (reference sequence). Trimming removed 6 bases at V and 1 base at J, with 16 bases between. The CDR3 reads CASTSLPERNTEAFF. DNA for the CDR3: TGTGCCAGCACCTCGTTGCCCGAGAGGAACACTGAAGCTTTCTTT.